Listed below are T cell receptor beta chains from one sample, sequenced in a study of graft-versus-host responses after intestinal transplantation. The data were produced by immunoSEQ multiplex PCR, yet TCRdb's version contains in-frame clones alone and is incomplete. The sample includes about 88,000 clones, 85% to 95% seen only once; the top ten take approximately 0.33%. Antigen specificity for these receptors is unknown. The material was unstimulated CD4+ T cells sorted from spleen or lymph node cells, obtained before transplant. The receptors derive from a human donor who was the organ donor for an intestinal transplant. CDR3s include the opening cysteine and the closing phenylalanine or tryptophan. The order of the fields is D gene, J gene, V gene, clone size, CDR3 DNA, CDR3 protein. The D gene is left open where the match is weak. Where a row states a size, it is once, few, many or the class of an expanded clone; other rows omit it.

>TRBD1|TRBJ1-1|TRBV5-4|few
TGTGCCAGCACCACCGGGACAGCCATCACTGAAGCTTTCTTT
CASTTGTAITEAFF
>TRBD1|TRBJ1-5|TRBV6-5|-
TGTGCCAGCAGCTACAGGGGTGTGGGCAATCAGCCCCAGCATTTT
CASSYRGVGNQPQHF
>-|TRBJ1-2|TRBV16|-
TGTGCCAGCAGCCAATCAACAAACTATGGCTACACCTTC
CASSQSTNYGYTF
>TRBD2|TRBJ2-3|TRBV2|-
TGTGCCAGCAGTGTTCTAGCGGGGATAAACACAGATACGCAGTATTTT
CASSVLAGINTDTQYF
>TRBD1|TRBJ2-7|TRBV2|-
TGTGCCACCCAAGACAGGGAACCCTACGAGCAGTACTTC
CATQDREPYEQYF
>-|TRBJ2-3|TRBV10-3|-
TGTGCCATCAGTGAGTCGGAGAGCGGTACGCAGTATTTT
CAISESESGTQYF
>-|TRBJ1-4|TRBV5-5|-
TGTGCCAGCAGCTTTGACAGACGTAATGAAAAACTGTTTTTT
CASSFDRRNEKLFF
>-|TRBJ1-3|TRBV18|-
TGTGCCAGCTCACCGATGATAAGTGGGGGCGCGATCACTGGAAACACCATATATTTT
CASSPMISGGAITGNTIYF
>-|TRBJ1-3|TRBV7-9|-
TGTGCCAGCAGCTCTGGGACTTATGCTCTAAACACCATATATTTT
CASSSGTYALNTIYF
>-|TRBJ2-6|TRBV19|-
TGTGCCAGTAGTATAGGCGGGGTTACAGTAGGGACCTACTCTGGGGCCAACGTCCTGACTTTC
CASSIGGVTVGTYSGANVLTF
>-|TRBJ2-3|TRBV5-8|once
TGTGCCAGCAGCCGTAGCACAGATACGCAGTATTTT
CASSRSTDTQYF
>TRBD1|TRBJ1-1|TRBV28|-
TGTGCCAGCAGTTTGCCGGGACAGGGAATGAACACTGAAGCTTTCTTT
CASSLPGQGMNTEAFF
>-|TRBJ2-1|TRBV14|-
TGTGCCAGCAGCCAAGGGGCGGGACGTGAGCAGTTCTTC
CASSQGAGREQFF
>TRBD1|TRBJ1-2|TRBV6-6|-
TGTGCCAGCAGTACGCTACAGGAACAGGGGGGCTACACCTTC
CASSTLQEQGGYTF
>TRBD1|TRBJ2-1|TRBV18|-
TGTGCCAGCTCAGCGGGACAGGATTACAATGAGCAGTTCTTC
CASSAGQDYNEQFF
>-|TRBJ1-3|TRBV5-1|-
TGCGCCAGCAGCCTCGGACAGCTCTCTGGAAACACCATATATTTT
CASSLGQLSGNTIYF
>TRBD2|TRBJ2-1|TRBV5-1|-
TGCGCCAGCAGCCCGACTAGCGGGGGATACAATGAGCAGTTCTTC
CASSPTSGGYNEQFF
>-|TRBJ1-6|TRBV19|-
TGTGCCAGTCAAGACAGGAGCTCCTATAATTCACCCCTCCACTTT
CASQDRSSYNSPLHF
>-|TRBJ1-1|TRBV18|-
TGTGCCAGCTCACCGGCAGGGTTGAACACTGAAGCTTTCTTT
CASSPAGLNTEAFF
>TRBD1|TRBJ1-5|TRBV6-1|-
TGTGCCAGCAGCGGAGGGACAGATAATCAGCCCCAGCATTTT
CASSGGTDNQPQHF
>-|TRBJ2-7|TRBV19|-
TGTGCCAGTAGTATGAGGGGGAGGGCTCACGAGCAGTACTTC
CASSMRGRAHEQYF
>-|TRBJ2-3|TRBV5-4|-
TGTGCCAGCAGCCGAACGGGAGTTCACGATACGCAGTATTTT
CASSRTGVHDTQYF
>TRBD1|TRBJ2-5|TRBV7-9|-
TGTGCCAGCAGCTTAGACAGGGGAGAGACCCAGTACTTC
CASSLDRGETQYF
>TRBD2|TRBJ2-1|TRBV7-3|-
TGTGCCAGCAGCCCCGCTGGGTGGAGCGGGAGAGTCAATGAGCAGTTCTTC
CASSPAGWSGRVNEQFF
>-|TRBJ1-5|TRBV6-4|-
TGTGCCAGCATTTTTGGACAAGAAAATCAGCCCCAGCATTTT
CASIFGQENQPQHF
>-|TRBJ2-5|TRBV5-5|-
TGTGCCAGCAGCCCGTTACAAGAGACCCAGTACTTC
CASSPLQETQYF
>TRBD1|TRBJ1-2|TRBV9|-
TGTGCCAGCAGCGCGGGGGACAGGGCGGGCTCCTATGGCTACACCTTC
CASSAGDRAGSYGYTF
>-|TRBJ2-7|TRBV7-2|once
TGTGCCAGCAGCTTTGCGGGACCAACGGGGCTATACGAGCAGTACTTC
CASSFAGPTGLYEQYF
>-|TRBJ2-1|TRBV10-3|once
TGTGCCATCTCCTCCTACCTAGGCGACAATGAGCAGTTCTTC
CAISSYLGDNEQFF
>-|TRBJ1-5|TRBV28|-
TGTGCCGGCCAGAAGCCCCAGCATTTT
CAGQKPQHF
>-|TRBJ2-7|TRBV19|few
TGTGCATCAGGGCAGGTCTACGAGCAGTACTTC
CASGQVYEQYF
>TRBD1|TRBJ1-2|TRBV9|-
TGTGCCAGCAGCGCGGGACAGCGAAACTATGGCTACACCTTC
CASSAGQRNYGYTF
>-|TRBJ2-5|TRBV20-1|-
TGCAGTGTCTCCCGGCAAGAGACCCAGTACTTC
CSVSRQETQYF
>-|TRBJ2-2|TRBV7-9|-
TGTGCCAGCAGCTTAGATGGGGCTCGCGTGGCCCTTGCAGGGGAGCTGTTTTTT
CASSLDGARVALAGELFF
>TRBD1|TRBJ1-2|TRBV5-5|-
TGTGCCAGCAGCTTGTCACAGGGGGGCTACACCTTC
CASSLSQGGYTF
>-|TRBJ2-7|TRBV19|once
TGTGCCAGTAGTATCTCCTATGGGCCCTCCTACGAGCAGTACTTC
CASSISYGPSYEQYF
>-|TRBJ2-1|TRBV5-4|-
TGTGCCGGCAGCTTGCCAGGGAATGAGCAGTTCTTC
CAGSLPGNEQFF